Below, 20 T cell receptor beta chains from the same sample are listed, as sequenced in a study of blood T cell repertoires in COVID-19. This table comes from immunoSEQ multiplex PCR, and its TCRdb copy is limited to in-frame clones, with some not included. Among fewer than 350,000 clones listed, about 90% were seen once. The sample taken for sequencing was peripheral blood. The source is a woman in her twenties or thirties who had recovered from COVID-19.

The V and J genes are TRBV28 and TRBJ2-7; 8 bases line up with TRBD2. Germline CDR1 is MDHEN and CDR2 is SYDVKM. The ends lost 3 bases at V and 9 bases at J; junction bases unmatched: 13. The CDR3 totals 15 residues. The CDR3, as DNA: TGTGCCAGCAGTTTTTCGGGAGGGGTGGTAAACGGGCAGTACTTC. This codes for CASSFSGGVVNGQYF.

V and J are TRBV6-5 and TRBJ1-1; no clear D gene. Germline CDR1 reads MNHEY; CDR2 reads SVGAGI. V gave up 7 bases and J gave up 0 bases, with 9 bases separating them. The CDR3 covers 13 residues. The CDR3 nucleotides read TGTGCCAGCACCCAAGAGATGAACACTGAAGCTTTCTTT. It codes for CASTQEMNTEAFF.

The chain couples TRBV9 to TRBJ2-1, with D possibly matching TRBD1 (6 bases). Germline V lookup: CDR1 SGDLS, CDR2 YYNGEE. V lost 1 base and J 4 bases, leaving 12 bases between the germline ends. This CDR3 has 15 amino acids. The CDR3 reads CASSVLTGSYNEQFF. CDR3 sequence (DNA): TGTGCCAGCAGCGTATTAACAGGGTCTTACAATGAGCAGTTCTTC.

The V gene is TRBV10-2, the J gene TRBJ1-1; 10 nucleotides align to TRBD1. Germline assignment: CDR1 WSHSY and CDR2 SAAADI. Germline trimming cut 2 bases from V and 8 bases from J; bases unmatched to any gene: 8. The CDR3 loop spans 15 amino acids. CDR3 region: CASSETRDRGPEAFF. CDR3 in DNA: TGCGCCAGCAGTGAGACCCGGGACAGGGGACCAGAAGCTTTCTTT.

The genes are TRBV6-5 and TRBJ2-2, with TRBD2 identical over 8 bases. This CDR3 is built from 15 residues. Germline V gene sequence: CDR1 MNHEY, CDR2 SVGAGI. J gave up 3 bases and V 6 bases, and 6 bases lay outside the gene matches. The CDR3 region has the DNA TGTGCCAGCAGGGTCCCGGGACTAGACACCGGGGAGCTGTTTTTT. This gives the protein CASRVPGLDTGELFF.

The CDR3 reads CASSDLVDSPLHF. The DNA for the CDR3 is TGTGCCAGCAGTGACCTAGTGGATTCACCCCTCCACTTT. This chain uses TRBV6-4 with TRBJ1-6; D gene uncertain. The length of the CDR3 is 13 residues. CDR1 is MRHNA and CDR2 is SNTAGT in the germline V gene. Trimming took 2 bases from V and 8 from J, leaving 7 bases between them.

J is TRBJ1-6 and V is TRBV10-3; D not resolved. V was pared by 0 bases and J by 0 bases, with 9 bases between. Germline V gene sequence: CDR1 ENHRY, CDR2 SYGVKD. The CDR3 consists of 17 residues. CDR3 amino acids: CAISESIMSSYNSPLHF. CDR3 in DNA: TGTGCCATCAGTGAGTCTATAATGAGCTCCTATAATTCACCCCTCCACTTT.

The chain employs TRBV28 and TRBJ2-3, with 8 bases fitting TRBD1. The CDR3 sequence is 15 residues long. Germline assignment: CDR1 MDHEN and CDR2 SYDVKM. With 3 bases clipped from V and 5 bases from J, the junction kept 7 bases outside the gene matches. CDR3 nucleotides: TGTGCCAGCAGTTTGGGTGGACAGGGAGGAGATACGCAGTATTTT. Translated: CASSLGGQGGDTQYF.

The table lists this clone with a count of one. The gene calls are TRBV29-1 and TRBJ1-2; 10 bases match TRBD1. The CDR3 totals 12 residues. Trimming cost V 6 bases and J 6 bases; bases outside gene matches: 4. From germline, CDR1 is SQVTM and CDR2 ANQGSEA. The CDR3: CSVPGTGDGYTF. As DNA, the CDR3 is TGCAGCGTGCCGGGGACAGGGGATGGCTACACCTTC.

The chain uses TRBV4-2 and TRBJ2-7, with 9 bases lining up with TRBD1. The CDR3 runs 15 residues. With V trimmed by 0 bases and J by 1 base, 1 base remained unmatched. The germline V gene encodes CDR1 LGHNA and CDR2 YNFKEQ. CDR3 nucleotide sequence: TGTGCCAGCAGCCAAGAAGGGACAGGGTCCTACGAGCAGTACTTC. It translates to CASSQEGTGSYEQYF.

As DNA, the CDR3 is TGTGCCAGCAGCGAAGAGGCAGGGTATAAGGCCTACGAGCAGTACTTC. As protein: CASSEEAGYKAYEQYF. The chain is built from TRBV7-6 and TRBJ2-7; possible D gene TRBD1, 5 bases. The CDR3 spans 16 residues. Trimming pared 5 bases from V and 2 bases from J, leaving 19 bases between. Per germline, CDR1 SGHVS and CDR2 FNYEAQ. The entire variable domain, with the rest obtained from reference TRBV7-6 and TRBJ2-7, is as follows: GAGVSQSPRYKVTKRGQDVALRCDPISGHVSLYWYRQALGQGPEFLTYFNYEAQQDKSGLPNDRFSAERPEGSISTLTIQRTEQRDSAMYRCASSEEAGYKAYEQYFGPGTRLTVT.

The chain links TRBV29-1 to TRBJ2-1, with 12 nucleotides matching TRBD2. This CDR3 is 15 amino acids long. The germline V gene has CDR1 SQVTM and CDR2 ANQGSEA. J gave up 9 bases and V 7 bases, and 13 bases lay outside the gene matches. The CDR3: CSAPLPSGRAVEQFF. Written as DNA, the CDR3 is TGCAGCGCGCCTCTACCTAGCGGGAGGGCCGTTGAGCAGTTCTTC.

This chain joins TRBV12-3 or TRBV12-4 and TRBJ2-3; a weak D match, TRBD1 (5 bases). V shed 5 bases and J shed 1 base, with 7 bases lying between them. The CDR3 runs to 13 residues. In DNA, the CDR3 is TGTGCCAGCAGTACCAGGGGCACAGATACGCAGTATTTT. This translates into CASSTRGTDTQYF.

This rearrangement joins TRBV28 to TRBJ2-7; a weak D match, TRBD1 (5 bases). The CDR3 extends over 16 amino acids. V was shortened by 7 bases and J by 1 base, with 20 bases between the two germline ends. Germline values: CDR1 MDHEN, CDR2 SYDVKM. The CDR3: CASTNSGFTESYEQYF. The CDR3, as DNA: TGTGCCAGCACCAACTCAGGGTTCACCGAATCCTACGAGCAGTACTTC.

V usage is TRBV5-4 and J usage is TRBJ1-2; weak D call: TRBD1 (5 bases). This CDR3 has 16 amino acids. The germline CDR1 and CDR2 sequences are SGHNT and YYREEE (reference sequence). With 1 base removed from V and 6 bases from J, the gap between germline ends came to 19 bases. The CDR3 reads CASSLFPAGPTNGYTF. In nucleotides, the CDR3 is TGTGCCAGCAGCTTGTTTCCGGCGGGGCCCACTAATGGCTACACCTTC.

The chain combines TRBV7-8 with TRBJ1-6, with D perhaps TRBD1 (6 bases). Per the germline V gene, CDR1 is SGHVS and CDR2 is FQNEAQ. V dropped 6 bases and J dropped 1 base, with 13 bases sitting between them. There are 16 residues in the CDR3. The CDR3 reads CASRLKGGSYNSPLHF. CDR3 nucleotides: TGTGCCAGCAGATTAAAGGGGGGGTCCTATAATTCACCCCTCCACTTT.

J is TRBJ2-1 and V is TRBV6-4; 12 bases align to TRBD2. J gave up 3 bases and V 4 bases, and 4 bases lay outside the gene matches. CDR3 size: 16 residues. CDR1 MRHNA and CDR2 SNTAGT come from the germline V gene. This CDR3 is CASSAQLAGGYNEQFF. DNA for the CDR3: TGTGCCAGCAGTGCCCAACTAGCGGGGGGCTACAATGAGCAGTTCTTC.

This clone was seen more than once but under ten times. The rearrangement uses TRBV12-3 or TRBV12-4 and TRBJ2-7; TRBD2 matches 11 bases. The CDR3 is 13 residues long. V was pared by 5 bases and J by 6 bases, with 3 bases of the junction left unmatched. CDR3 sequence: CASSRLAGGEQYF. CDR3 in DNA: TGTGCCAGCAGTCGTCTAGCGGGGGGCGAGCAGTACTTC.

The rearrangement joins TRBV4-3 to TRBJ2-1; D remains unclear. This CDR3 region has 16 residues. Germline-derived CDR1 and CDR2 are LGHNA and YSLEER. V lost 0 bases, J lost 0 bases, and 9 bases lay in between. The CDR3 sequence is CASSQDRADSYNEQFF. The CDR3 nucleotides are TGCGCCAGCAGCCAAGACCGAGCTGACTCCTACAATGAGCAGTTCTTC.

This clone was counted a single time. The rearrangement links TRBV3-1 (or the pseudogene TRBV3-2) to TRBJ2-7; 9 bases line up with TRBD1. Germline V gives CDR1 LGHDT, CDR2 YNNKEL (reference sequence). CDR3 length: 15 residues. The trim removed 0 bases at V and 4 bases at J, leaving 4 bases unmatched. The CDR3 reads CASSQDPGTGYEQYF. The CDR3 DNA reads TGTGCCAGCAGCCAAGACCCCGGGACAGGGTACGAGCAGTACTTC.